This TCR beta chain comes out of a study of blood T cells in healthy people across ages. The authors ran a second PCR of 7 to 11 cycles using a sample-barcoded 5' primer and a J-beta primer mix. Each CDR3 protein is one row after TCRdb ran MiXCR on the 5' RACE reads. The sample includes hundreds of thousands of distinct CDR3 sequences, about 20% of them seen just once. This clonotype was seen ten or more times. One end of the junction varies from germline; a read error may be responsible. Sequencing was performed on blood. This clonotype was sampled from an older man in good health.

CDR3 DNA sequence: TGTGCCAGCAGCTTAGAGTACGGGGCTAGTTGGCACTTC. Its translation: CASSLEYGASWHF. The rearrangement uses TRBV7-2 and TRBJ2-7, with D perhaps being TRBD1 or TRBD2 (5 bases each). The CDR3 is 13 residues long. Per germline, CDR1 SGHTA and CDR2 FQGNSA.